This T cell receptor beta chain comes out of a study of blood T cells in healthy people across ages. Sample-barcoded 5' priming and a J-beta primer mix drove a second PCR of roughly 7 to 11 cycles. One entry per CDR3 protein, called by TCRdb with MiXCR from the 5' RACE reads. The data hold about 1.6 million distinct CDR3 sequences, with almost 35% observed a single time. Study-wide results and caveats: TCR beta diversity per million T cells fell roughly linearly with age. For the donors, CMV status was unknown and possibly confounded expanded clonotype changes.

This clonotype came up many times. The antigen remains undetermined. CDR3 length: 14 amino acids. V was pared by 7 bases and J by 4 bases, with 9 bases of the junction left unmatched. Per germline, CDR1 SQVTM and CDR2 ANQGSEA. Sequenced sample: blood. The rearrangement uses TRBV29-1 and TRBJ2-1, with TRBD1 identical over 8 bases. The clonotype was recovered from a woman in her twenties or thirties in good health. The CDR3: CSAGQGQTYNEQFF. CDR3 bases: TGCAGCGCCGGACAGGGCCAGACTTACAATGAGCAGTTCTTC.